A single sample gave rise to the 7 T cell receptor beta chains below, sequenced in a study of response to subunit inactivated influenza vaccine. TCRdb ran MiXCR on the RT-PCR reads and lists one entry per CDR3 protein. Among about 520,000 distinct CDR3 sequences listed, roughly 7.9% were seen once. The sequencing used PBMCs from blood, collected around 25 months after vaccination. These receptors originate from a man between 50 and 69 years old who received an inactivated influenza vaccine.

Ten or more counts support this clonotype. CDR3 amino acids: CSVLRQGAIGELFF. CDR3 DNA: TGCAGCGTTCTCAGACAGGGGGCTATCGGGGAGCTGTTTTTT. The V gene is TRBV29-1, the J gene TRBJ2-2, with 10 bases that match TRBD1. V was pared by 5 bases and J by 7 bases, with 7 bases of the junction left unmatched. CDR1 and CDR2 from the germline V gene are SQVTM and ANQGSEA. The CDR3 runs to 14 residues.

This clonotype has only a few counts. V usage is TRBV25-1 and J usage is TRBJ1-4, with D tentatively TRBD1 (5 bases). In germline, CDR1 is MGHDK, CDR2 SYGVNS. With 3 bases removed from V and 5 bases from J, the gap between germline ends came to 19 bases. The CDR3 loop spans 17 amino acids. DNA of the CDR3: TGTGCCAGCAGTGATTGGGGGGTTTTTCGGAAAAATGAAAAACTGTTTTTT. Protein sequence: CASSDWGVFRKNEKLFF. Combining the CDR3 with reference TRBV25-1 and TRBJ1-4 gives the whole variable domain EADIYQTPRYLVIGTGKKITLECSQTMGHDKMYWYQQDPGMELHLIHYSYGVNSTEKGDLSSESTVSRIRTEHFPLTLESARPSHTSQYLCASSDWGVFRKNEKLFFGSGTQLSVL.

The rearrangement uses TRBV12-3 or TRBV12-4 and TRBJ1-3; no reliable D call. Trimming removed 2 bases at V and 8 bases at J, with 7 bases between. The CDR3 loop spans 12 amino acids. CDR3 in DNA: TGTGCCAGCAGTTTACTGGTGGACACCATATATTTT. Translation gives CASSLLVDTIYF.

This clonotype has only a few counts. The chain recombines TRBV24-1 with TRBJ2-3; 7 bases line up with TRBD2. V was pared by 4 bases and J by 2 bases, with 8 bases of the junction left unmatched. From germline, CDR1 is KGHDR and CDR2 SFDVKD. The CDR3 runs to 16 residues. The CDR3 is CATSDLRGEPTDTQYF. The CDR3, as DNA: TGTGCCACCAGTGACCTTCGGGGGGAACCCACAGATACGCAGTATTTT.

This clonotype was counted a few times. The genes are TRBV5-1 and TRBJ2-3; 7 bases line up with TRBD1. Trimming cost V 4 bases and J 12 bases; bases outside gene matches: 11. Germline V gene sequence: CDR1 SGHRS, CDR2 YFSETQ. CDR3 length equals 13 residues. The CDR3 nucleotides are TGCGCCAGCAGCACTAACAGGGGCCAGGACCAGTATTTT. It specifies CASSTNRGQDQYF.

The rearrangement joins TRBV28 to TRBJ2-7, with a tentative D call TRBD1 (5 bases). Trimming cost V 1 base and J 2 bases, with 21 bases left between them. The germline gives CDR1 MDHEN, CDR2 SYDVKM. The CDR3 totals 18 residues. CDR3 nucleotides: TGTGCCAGCAGTTTATCCTTTAAAACAGGATTAATCACCTACGAGCAGTACTTC. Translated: CASSLSFKTGLITYEQYF. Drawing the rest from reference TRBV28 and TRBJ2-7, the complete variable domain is DVKVTQSSRYLVKRTGEKVFLECVQDMDHENMFWYRQDPGLGLRLIYFSYDVKMKEKGDIPEGYSVSREKKERFSLILESASTNQTSMYLCASSLSFKTGLITYEQYFGPGTRLTVT.

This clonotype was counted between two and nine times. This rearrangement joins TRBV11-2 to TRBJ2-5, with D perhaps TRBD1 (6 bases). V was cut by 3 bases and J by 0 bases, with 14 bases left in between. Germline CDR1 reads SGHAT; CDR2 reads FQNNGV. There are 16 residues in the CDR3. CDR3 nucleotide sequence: TGTGCCAGCAGCTTGCTATTTCAGGGGTACCAAGAGACCCAGTACTTC. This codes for CASSLLFQGYQETQYF.